This T cell receptor (beta chain) was captured in a study of T cell responses to AZD1222 COVID-19 vaccine. Study-wide points: The study reported that nearly half of spike-specific TCRs target unmutated variant regions. Donors, mostly white British, included more females; clonal diversity was possibly underestimated.

This clone showed up just once. The antigen is undetermined. This CDR3 is built from 13 residues. From germline, CDR1 is MNHEY and CDR2 SVGAGI. The V gene lost 8 bases and the J gene lost 3 bases, with 11 bases spanning the gap. The repertoire was sequenced with immunoSEQ multiplex PCR; TCRdb's copy has only in-frame clones and lacks some. Among 180,000 or so clones, 94% were seen once, and the ten largest hold about 0.64%. The source material was peripheral blood, sampled on day 0 of AZD1222 vaccination. The chain recombines TRBV6-5 with TRBJ1-5; D unresolved. This TCR was recovered from an adult in good health. The CDR3: CASSSLVNQPQHF. In DNA, the CDR3 is TGTGCCAGCTCATCTCTAGTCAATCAGCCCCAGCATTTT.